This T cell receptor beta chain was sequenced during a study of T cell changes during pregnancy in multiple sclerosis. Some clones are missing from TCRdb's copy, which holds only in-frame ones; the method was immunoSEQ multiplex PCR. The data contain roughly 99,000 clones, around 92% of them singletons. This CDR3 comprises 13 residues. V was pared by 6 bases and J by 4 bases, with 4 bases of the junction left unmatched. CDR1 and CDR2 (germline): SGDLS, YYNGEE. Sample: peripheral blood, taken after pregnancy. V gene TRBV9 combines with J gene TRBJ1-2, with TRBD1 matching over 9 bases. The sequence was collected from a female donor in good health, enrolled as a control in a pregnancy study. CDR3 region: CASTKDRGYGYTF. The DNA of the CDR3 is TGTGCCAGCACCAAGGACAGGGGCTATGGCTACACCTTC.